This T cell receptor (beta chain) is from a study of tumor-infiltrating lymphocytes in primary liver carcinoma. This clonotype was seen many times. Each 20-30 mg portion of unsorted bulk tissue served as the source for co-extraction of RNA and DNA. The authors made TCR beta cDNA from about 500 ng total RNA with a constant-region primer. The TCR beta library was amplified through three nested multiplex PCR rounds in a modified ARM-PCR procedure. With TRBV1-TRBV30 forward primers and a C-beta reverse primer, the first two PCR rounds were run for around 10 cycles each. TCRdb analysed the multiplex PCR reads with MiXCR anew, one entry per CDR3 protein. The sample shows roughly 70,000 distinct CDR3 sequences, over 60% of them seen only once. Unmatched junction bases numbered 5, after V lost 1 base and J lost 4 bases. Looked up from germline, CDR1 is SGHRS and CDR2 is YFSETQ. The CDR3 totals 15 residues.

The specimen sequenced was liver tumor tissue from sampling region 4. Noted subset: tumor region T4, right-lateral pole. The chain employs TRBV5-1 and TRBJ2-1; 7 nucleotides agree with TRBD2. This clonotype was obtained from a man aged 40-55 years with primary liver carcinoma and hepatitis B virus infection. For the CDR3, the DNA is TGCGCCAGCAGCTTGTGGCTAGCGGAATACAATGAGCAGTTCTTC. Its protein is CASSLWLAEYNEQFF.